This T cell receptor (beta chain) was captured by sequencing in a study of T cell responses to AZD1222 COVID-19 vaccine. Study results and limitations: The donor cohort was predominantly white British with a female majority, and clonal diversity may have been underestimated.

Profiling relied on immunoSEQ multiplex PCR, and the TCRdb table lists in-frame clones only, not all of them. The table lists fewer than 250,000 clones, about 92% of them singletons. CDR1 SEHNR and CDR2 FQNEAQ come from the germline V gene (reference sequence). V was clipped by 5 bases and J by 6 bases, with 19 bases between them. This CDR3 is built from 15 residues. Concerning this clone itself: The target antigen is unknown.

This rearrangement joins TRBV7-9 to TRBJ1-2, with D uncertain. This receptor was identified in an adult in good health. This sample comprised peripheral blood, obtained on day 0 of AZD1222 vaccination. CDR3 in amino acids: CASSPIWEESNGYTF. DNA for the CDR3: TGTGCCAGCAGCCCAATCTGGGAGGAATCGAATGGCTACACCTTC.